At least ten counts were recorded for the clone carrying this TCR beta chain. This sample stems from a study of T cells in Graves' hyperthyroidism and ophthalmopathy. Patients were aged 18 to 65, had disease duration under 2 months, and had newly diagnosed hyperthyroidism. Using RNA transcripts as the source, TCR beta CDR3 regions were amplified. The TCR CDR3 was amplified in a first-round RT-PCR using the HTBI primer set. TCRdb recomputed calls from the multiplex PCR reads with MiXCR, one row per CDR3 protein. The data show around 280,000 distinct CDR3 sequences, around 15% seen once. The V end was cut by 3 bases, the J end by 3 bases, with 14 bases between. The CDR3 contains 14 residues. Germline-derived CDR1 and CDR2 are SQVTM and ANQGSEA.

This sequence originates from a middle-aged woman with Graves' hyperthyroidism. The chain has TRBV29-1 and TRBJ1-1, with D perhaps matching TRBD1 (6 bases). Sequencing input: blood. The CDR3 region is CSVDSGEVDTEAFF. Written as DNA, the CDR3 is TGCAGCGTTGATTCAGGGGAGGTTGACACTGAAGCTTTCTTT.